These T cell receptor beta chains were read from a single sample in a study of T cells in localized non-small cell lung cancer. Assay: immunoSEQ multiplex PCR; the TCRdb copy retains only in-frame clones and omits some. The sample holds tens of thousands of clones, about 92% seen once. The sample in question was peripheral blood, obtained before any cancer treatment. The receptors come from a female donor older than 55 with stage I lung adenocarcinoma. CDR3s include the opening cysteine and the closing phenylalanine or tryptophan. D genes are given only for firm matches. A row's size may be missing; if present it is once, few, many or a size class.

j_gene: TRBJ2-7; v_gene: TRBV18; d_gene: NA; abundance: NA; CDR3nt: TGTGCCAGCTCATTTACGACAGCCACCTACGAGCAGTACTTC; CDR3aa: CASSFTTATYEQYF
j_gene: TRBJ2-3; v_gene: TRBV11-3; d_gene: TRBD2; abundance: NA; CDR3nt: TGTGCCAGCAGCTTAGTGCGACTAGCGGGATGGGCAGATACGCAGTATTTT; CDR3aa: CASSLVRLAGWADTQYF
j_gene: TRBJ2-3; v_gene: TRBV9; d_gene: NA; abundance: NA; CDR3nt: TGTGCCAGCAGCGTAGAGGGGACTTACACAGATACGCAGTATTTT; CDR3aa: CASSVEGTYTDTQYF
j_gene: TRBJ2-1; v_gene: TRBV7-2; d_gene: NA; abundance: NA; CDR3nt: TGTGCCAGCAGCTTAGTTAGCAGGGCCGACAATGAGCAGTTCTTC; CDR3aa: CASSLVSRADNEQFF
j_gene: TRBJ2-5; v_gene: TRBV7-7; d_gene: NA; abundance: few; CDR3nt: TGTGCCAGCAGCCTCGACAGCCAAGAGACCCAGTACTTC; CDR3aa: CASSLDSQETQYF
j_gene: TRBJ2-5; v_gene: TRBV7-3; d_gene: NA; abundance: NA; CDR3nt: TGTGCCAGCTCTAGGGGGTGGAGAGAGACCCAGTACTTC; CDR3aa: CASSRGWRETQYF
j_gene: TRBJ1-2; v_gene: TRBV7-2; d_gene: NA; abundance: NA; CDR3nt: TGTGCCAGCAGCGTCGGGACACACTATGGCTACACCTTC; CDR3aa: CASSVGTHYGYTF
j_gene: TRBJ1-1; v_gene: TRBV4-1; d_gene: TRBD1; abundance: NA; CDR3nt: TGCGCCAGCAGCCCTGGACAGGGGACTGTAGAAGCTTTCTTT; CDR3aa: CASSPGQGTVEAFF
j_gene: TRBJ2-7; v_gene: TRBV2; d_gene: NA; abundance: NA; CDR3nt: TGTGCCAGCAGTGGGACGGCGAGCTACGAGCAGTACTTC; CDR3aa: CASSGTASYEQYF
j_gene: TRBJ1-5; v_gene: TRBV6-6; d_gene: NA; abundance: NA; CDR3nt: TGTGCCAGCAGGATAGACGGGAATCAGCCCCAGCATTTT; CDR3aa: CASRIDGNQPQHF
j_gene: TRBJ1-1; v_gene: TRBV5-6; d_gene: TRBD1; abundance: NA; CDR3nt: TGTGCCAGCAGCCCCCTAAGGGACAGGGTGACTGAAGCTTTCTTT; CDR3aa: CASSPLRDRVTEAFF
j_gene: TRBJ1-2; v_gene: TRBV5-1; d_gene: TRBD1; abundance: NA; CDR3nt: TGCGCCAGCAGCTTGGCCCCGGGACAGGGGAAGGGCTACACCTTC; CDR3aa: CASSLAPGQGKGYTF
j_gene: TRBJ1-4; v_gene: TRBV2; d_gene: NA; abundance: NA; CDR3nt: TGTGCCAGCAGTGAAGGATCCCGGTCTGATGAAAAACTGTTTTTT; CDR3aa: CASSEGSRSDEKLFF
j_gene: TRBJ1-5; v_gene: TRBV28; d_gene: NA; abundance: NA; CDR3nt: TGTGCCAGCAGTTTAGACACCCCGTTCAATCAGCCCCAGCATTTT; CDR3aa: CASSLDTPFNQPQHF
j_gene: TRBJ2-2; v_gene: TRBV4-1; d_gene: NA; abundance: once; CDR3nt: TGCGCCAGCAGCCATGCCCTAATTTCTAGCGGGGAGCTGTTTTTT; CDR3aa: CASSHALISSGELFF
j_gene: TRBJ2-7; v_gene: TRBV12-5; d_gene: TRBD2; abundance: once; CDR3nt: TGTGCTAGTGGTGCCGGGGAGGGTGGGGAGCAGTACTTC; CDR3aa: CASGAGEGGEQYF
j_gene: TRBJ2-3; v_gene: TRBV4-3; d_gene: TRBD2; abundance: few; CDR3nt: TGCGCCAGCAGCCAAGATCGGAAGCGGGGGGCAAGCACAGATACGCAGTATTTT; CDR3aa: CASSQDRKRGASTDTQYF
j_gene: TRBJ2-7; v_gene: TRBV6-1; d_gene: TRBD2; abundance: once; CDR3nt: TGTGCCAGCAGTGCCCGACTAGCGGGGTACTACGAGCAGTACTTC; CDR3aa: CASSARLAGYYEQYF
j_gene: TRBJ2-3; v_gene: TRBV5-1; d_gene: TRBD2; abundance: NA; CDR3nt: TGCGCCAGCAGCTTGTCGGGGACTAGCGGGGGAATTGGCACAGATACGCAGTATTTT; CDR3aa: CASSLSGTSGGIGTDTQYF
j_gene: TRBJ2-5; v_gene: TRBV30; d_gene: TRBD2; abundance: NA; CDR3nt: TGTGCCTGGAGGACTAGCGGGGGTAAAGAGACCCAGTACTTC; CDR3aa: CAWRTSGGKETQYF
j_gene: TRBJ1-2; v_gene: TRBV6-6; d_gene: NA; abundance: NA; CDR3nt: TGTGCCAGCACTCAAATGGGGCAGGCCTCTCATGGCTACACCTTC; CDR3aa: CASTQMGQASHGYTF
j_gene: TRBJ1-4; v_gene: TRBV30; d_gene: NA; abundance: NA; CDR3nt: TGTGCCTGGAGTGTAGGGGGGATGAATGAAAAACTGTTTTTT; CDR3aa: CAWSVGGMNEKLFF
j_gene: TRBJ1-5; v_gene: TRBV30; d_gene: TRBD1; abundance: NA; CDR3nt: TGTGCCTGGAGTAGTCCCGGGACAGGGGGAGGCCAGCCCCAGCATTTT; CDR3aa: CAWSSPGTGGGQPQHF
j_gene: TRBJ2-1; v_gene: TRBV5-4; d_gene: NA; abundance: NA; CDR3nt: TGTGCCAGCAGCTTGAGTCGGTCCAGCTCCTACAATGAGCAGTTCTTC; CDR3aa: CASSLSRSSSYNEQFF
j_gene: TRBJ2-2; v_gene: TRBV2; d_gene: NA; abundance: NA; CDR3nt: TGTGCCAGCACCTTTGGACATTCCGACACCGGGGAGCTGTTTTTT; CDR3aa: CASTFGHSDTGELFF
j_gene: TRBJ1-4; v_gene: TRBV7-2; d_gene: NA; abundance: NA; CDR3nt: TGTGCCAGCAGCTTGAATGGGCTTAATGAAAAACTGTTTTTT; CDR3aa: CASSLNGLNEKLFF